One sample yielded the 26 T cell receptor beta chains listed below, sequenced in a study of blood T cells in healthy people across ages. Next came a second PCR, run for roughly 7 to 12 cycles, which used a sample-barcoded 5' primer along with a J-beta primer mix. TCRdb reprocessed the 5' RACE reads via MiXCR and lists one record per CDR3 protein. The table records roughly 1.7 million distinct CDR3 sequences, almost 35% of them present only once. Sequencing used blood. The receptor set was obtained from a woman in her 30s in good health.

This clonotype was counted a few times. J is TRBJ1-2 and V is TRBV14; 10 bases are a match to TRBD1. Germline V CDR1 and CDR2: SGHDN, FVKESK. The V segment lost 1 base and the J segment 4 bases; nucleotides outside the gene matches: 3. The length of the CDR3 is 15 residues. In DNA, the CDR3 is TGTGCCAGCAGCCAAGGGGACAGGGGAGGCTATGGCTACACCTTC. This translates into CASSQGDRGGYGYTF.

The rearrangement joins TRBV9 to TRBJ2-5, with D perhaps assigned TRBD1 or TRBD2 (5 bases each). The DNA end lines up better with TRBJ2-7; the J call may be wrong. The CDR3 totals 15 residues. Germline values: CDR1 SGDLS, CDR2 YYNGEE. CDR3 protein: CASSVDPGRTDEQYF. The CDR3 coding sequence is TGTGCCAGCAGCGTAGATCCGGGACGCACCGACGAGCAGTACTTC.

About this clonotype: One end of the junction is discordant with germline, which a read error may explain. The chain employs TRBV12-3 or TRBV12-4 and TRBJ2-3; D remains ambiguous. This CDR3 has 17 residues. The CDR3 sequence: CASSLGISSVPTDAQYF. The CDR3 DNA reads TGTGCCAGCAGTTTAGGGATCTCAAGCGTGCCCACAGATGCGCAGTATTTT.

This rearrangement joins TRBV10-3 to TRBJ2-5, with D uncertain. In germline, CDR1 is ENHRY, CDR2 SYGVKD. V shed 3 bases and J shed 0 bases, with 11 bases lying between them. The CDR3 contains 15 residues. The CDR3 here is CAISDPDGNQETQYF. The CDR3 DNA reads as TGTGCCATCAGTGACCCGGACGGTAACCAAGAGACCCAGTACTTC.

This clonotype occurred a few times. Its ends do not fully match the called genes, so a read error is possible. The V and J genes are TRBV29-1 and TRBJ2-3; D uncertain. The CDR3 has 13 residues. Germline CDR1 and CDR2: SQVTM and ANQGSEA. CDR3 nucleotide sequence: TGCGGCGTTCGACTGCAATTGACAGATACGCAGTATTTT. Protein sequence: CGVRLQLTDTQYF.

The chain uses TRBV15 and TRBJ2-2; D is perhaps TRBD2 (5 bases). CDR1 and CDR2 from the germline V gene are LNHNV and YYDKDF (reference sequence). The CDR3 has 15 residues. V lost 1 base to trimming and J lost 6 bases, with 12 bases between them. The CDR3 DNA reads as TGTGCCACCAGCAGAGGTCACATCGGGGCCGGGGAGCTGTTTTTT. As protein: CATSRGHIGAGELFF.

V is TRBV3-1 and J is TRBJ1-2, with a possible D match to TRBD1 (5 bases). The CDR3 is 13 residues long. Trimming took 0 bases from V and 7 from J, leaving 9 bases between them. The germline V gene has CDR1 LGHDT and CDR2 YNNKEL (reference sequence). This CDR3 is CASSQDMGGGYTF. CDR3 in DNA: TGTGCCAGCAGCCAAGATATGGGGGGTGGCTACACCTTC.

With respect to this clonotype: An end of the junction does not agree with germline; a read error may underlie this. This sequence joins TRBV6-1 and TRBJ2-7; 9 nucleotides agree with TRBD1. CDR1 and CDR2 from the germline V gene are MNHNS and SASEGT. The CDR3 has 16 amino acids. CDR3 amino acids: CARSAPRDRVLNEQYF. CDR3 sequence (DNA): TGTGCCCGCAGCGCTCCCCGGGACAGGGTATTGAACGAGCAGTACTTC.

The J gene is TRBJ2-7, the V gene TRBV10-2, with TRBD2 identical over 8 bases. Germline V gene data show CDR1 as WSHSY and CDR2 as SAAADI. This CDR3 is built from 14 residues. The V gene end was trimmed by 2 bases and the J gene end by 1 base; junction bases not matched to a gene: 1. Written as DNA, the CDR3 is TGCGCCAGCAGTGAGCGGGGGGGTTCCTACGAGCAGTACTTC. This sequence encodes CASSERGGSYEQYF.

CDR3 bases: TGTGCCAGCAGCCCGCGGACTAGGGGGCCCCACAATGAGCAGTTCTTC. It encodes CASSPRTRGPHNEQFF. The chain uses TRBV9 and TRBJ2-1; D is possibly TRBD1 or TRBD2 (7 bases each). Looked up from germline, CDR1 is SGDLS and CDR2 is YYNGEE. This CDR3 is built from 16 residues. V dropped 4 bases and J dropped 5 bases, with 19 bases sitting between them. Variable domain in full (rest from reference TRBV9 and TRBJ2-1): DSGVTQTPKHLITATGQRVTLRCSPRSGDLSVYWYQQSLDQGLQFLIQYYNGEERAKGNILERFSAQQFPDLHSELNLSSLELGDSALYFCASSPRTRGPHNEQFFGPGTRLTVL.

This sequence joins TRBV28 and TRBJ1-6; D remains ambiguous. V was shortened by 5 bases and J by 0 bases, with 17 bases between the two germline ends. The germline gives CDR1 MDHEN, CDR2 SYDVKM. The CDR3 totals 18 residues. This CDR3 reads CASSLAEALSSYNSPLHF. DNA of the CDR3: TGTGCCAGCAGTCTAGCAGAGGCCTTAAGCTCCTATAATTCACCCCTCCACTTT.

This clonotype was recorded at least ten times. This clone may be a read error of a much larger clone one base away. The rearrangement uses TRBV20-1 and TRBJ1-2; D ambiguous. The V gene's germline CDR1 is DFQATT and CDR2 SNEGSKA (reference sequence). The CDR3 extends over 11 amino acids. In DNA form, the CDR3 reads TGCAGGGCTAGTCTTGACTATGGCTACACCTTC. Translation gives CRASLDYGYTF.

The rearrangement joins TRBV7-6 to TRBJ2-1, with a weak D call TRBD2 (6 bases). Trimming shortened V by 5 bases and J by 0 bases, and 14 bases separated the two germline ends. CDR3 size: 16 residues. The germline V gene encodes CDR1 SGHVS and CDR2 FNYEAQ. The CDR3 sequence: CASSGHRGSSYNEQFF. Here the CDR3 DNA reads TGTGCCAGCAGCGGACACCGGGGGAGCTCCTACAATGAGCAGTTCTTC.

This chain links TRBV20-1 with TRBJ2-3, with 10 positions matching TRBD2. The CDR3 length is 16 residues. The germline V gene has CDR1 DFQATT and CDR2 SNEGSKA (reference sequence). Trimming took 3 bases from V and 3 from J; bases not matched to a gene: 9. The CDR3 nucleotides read TGCAGTGCTAGTCCTCTAGCGGGAGTGGCGACAGATACGCAGTATTTT. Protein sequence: CSASPLAGVATDTQYF.

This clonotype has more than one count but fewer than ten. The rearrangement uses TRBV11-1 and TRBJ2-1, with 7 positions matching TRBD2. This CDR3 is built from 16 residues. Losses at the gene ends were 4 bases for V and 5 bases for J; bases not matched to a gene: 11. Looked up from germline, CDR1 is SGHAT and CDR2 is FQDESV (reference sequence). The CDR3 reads CASSSPGLGRDNEQFF. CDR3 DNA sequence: TGTGCCAGCAGCTCCCCTGGACTAGGTCGCGACAATGAGCAGTTCTTC.

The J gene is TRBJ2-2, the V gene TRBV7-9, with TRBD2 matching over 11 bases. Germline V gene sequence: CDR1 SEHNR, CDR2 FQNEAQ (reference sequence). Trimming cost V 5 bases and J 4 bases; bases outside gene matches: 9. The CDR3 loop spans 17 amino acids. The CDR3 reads CASSAMLAGGSTGELFF. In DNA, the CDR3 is TGTGCCAGCAGCGCTATGCTAGCGGGAGGTAGCACCGGGGAGCTGTTTTTT.

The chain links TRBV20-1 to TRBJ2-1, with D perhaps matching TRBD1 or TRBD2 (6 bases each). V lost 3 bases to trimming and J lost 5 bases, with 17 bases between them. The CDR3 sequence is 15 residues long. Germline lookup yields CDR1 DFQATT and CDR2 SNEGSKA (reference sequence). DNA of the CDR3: TGCAGTGCTAGTGGTGGGGGGCCCGAGGACAATGAGCAGTTCTTC. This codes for CSASGGGPEDNEQFF.

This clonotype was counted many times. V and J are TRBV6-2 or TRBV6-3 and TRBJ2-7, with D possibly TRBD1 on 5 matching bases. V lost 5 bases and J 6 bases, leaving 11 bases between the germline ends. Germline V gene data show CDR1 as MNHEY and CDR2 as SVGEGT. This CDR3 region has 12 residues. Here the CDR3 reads CASSQTVSEQYF. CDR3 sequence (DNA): TGTGCCAGCAGTCAGACAGTCTCCGAGCAGTACTTC.

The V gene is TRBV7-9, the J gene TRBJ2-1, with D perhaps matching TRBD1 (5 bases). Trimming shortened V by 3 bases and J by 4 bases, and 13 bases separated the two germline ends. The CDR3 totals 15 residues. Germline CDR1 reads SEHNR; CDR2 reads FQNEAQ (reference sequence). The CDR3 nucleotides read TGTGCCAGCAGCTTTCAGGGTTTCATGTACAATGAGCAGTTCTTC. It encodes CASSFQGFMYNEQFF.

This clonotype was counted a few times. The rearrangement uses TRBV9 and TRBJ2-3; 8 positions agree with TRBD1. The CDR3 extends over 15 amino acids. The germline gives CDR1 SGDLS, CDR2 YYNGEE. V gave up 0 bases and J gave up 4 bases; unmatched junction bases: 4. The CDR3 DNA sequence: TGTGCCAGCAGCGTAGAACAGGGGGTCGCAGATACGCAGTATTTT. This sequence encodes CASSVEQGVADTQYF.

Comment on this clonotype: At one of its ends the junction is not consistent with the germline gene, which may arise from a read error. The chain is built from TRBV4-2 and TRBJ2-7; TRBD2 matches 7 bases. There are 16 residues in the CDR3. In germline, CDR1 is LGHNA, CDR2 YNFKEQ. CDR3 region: CVSSQEGLAEAYEQYF. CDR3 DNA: TGTGTCAGCAGCCAGGAGGGGCTAGCGGAGGCCTACGAGCAGTACTTC.

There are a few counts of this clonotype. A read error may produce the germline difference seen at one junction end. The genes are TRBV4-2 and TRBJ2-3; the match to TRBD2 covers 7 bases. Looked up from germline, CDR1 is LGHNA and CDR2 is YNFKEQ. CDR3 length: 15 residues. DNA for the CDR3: TGTGCCAGCAGACAAGTGGGGGGAGGGGAAGATACGCAGTATTTT. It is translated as CASRQVGGGEDTQYF.

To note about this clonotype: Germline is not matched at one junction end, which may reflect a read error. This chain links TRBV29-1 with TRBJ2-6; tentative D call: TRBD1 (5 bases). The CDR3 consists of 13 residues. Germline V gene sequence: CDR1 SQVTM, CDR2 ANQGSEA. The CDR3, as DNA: TGCAGCGTTGAGGGCGCTGGGGCCGACGTCCTGACTTTC. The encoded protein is CSVEGAGADVLTF.

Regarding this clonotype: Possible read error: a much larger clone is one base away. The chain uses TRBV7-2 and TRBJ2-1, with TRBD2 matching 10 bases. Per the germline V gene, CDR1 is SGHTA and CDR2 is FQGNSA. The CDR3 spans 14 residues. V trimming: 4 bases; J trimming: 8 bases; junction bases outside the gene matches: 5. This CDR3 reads CASSCLAGVDEQFF. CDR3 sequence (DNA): TGTGCCAGCAGCTGCCTAGCGGGAGTTGATGAGCAGTTCTTC.

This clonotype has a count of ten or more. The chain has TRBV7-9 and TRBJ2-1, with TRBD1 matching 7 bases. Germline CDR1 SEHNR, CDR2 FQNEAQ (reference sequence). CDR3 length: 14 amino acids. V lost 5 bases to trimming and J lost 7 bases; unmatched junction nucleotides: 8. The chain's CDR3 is CASSPGTAGNEQFF. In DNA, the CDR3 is TGTGCCAGCAGCCCCGGGACAGCCGGAAATGAGCAGTTCTTC. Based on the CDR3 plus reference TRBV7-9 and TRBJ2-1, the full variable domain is DTGVSQNPRHKITKRGQNVTFRCDPISEHNRLYWYRQTLGQGPEFLTYFQNEAQLEKSRLLSDRFSAERPKGSFSTLEIQRTEQGDSAMYLCASSPGTAGNEQFFGPGTRLTVL.

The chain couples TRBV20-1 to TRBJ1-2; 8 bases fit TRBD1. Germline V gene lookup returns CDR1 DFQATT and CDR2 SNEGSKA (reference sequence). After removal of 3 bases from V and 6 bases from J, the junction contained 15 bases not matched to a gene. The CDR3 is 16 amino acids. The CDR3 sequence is CSASNPAGGGLDGYTF. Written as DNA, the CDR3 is TGCAGTGCTAGTAATCCGGCAGGGGGCGGTTTGGATGGCTACACCTTC.